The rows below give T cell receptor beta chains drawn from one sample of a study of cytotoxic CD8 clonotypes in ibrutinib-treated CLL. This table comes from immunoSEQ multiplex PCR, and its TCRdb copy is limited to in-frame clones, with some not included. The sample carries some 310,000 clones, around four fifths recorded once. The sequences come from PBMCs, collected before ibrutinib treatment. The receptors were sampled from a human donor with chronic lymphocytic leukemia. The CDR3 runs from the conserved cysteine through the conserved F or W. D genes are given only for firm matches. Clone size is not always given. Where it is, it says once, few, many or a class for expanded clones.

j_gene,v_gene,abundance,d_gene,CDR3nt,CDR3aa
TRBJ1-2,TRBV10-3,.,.,TGTGCCATCAGTGTGGACGGACGCTATGGCTACACCTTC,CAISVDGRYGYTF
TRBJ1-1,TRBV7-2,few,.,TGTGCCAGCAGCTTGCGCAATTTGAACACTGAAGCTTTCTTT,CASSLRNLNTEAFF
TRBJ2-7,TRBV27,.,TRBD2,TGTGCCAGCAGTTTATCGAAGGGGTGGGAGCGGGAGTCCCACGAGCAGTACTTC,CASSLSKGWERESHEQYF
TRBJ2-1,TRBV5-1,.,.,TGCGCCAGCAGCCTGGATACGTCGTTGGGCATAGGCTCCTACAATGAGCAGTTCTTC,CASSLDTSLGIGSYNEQFF
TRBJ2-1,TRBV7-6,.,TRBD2,TGTGCCAGCAGCTTCGGGACTAGCGGGTCCAATGAGCAGTTCTTC,CASSFGTSGSNEQFF
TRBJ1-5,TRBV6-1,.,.,TGTGCCAGCAGTGAATTGGTGGGGTATAGCAATCAGCCCCAGCATTTT,CASSELVGYSNQPQHF
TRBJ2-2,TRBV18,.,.,TGTGCCAGCTCACAAGGCGTCAGAAGCACCGGGGAGCTGTTTTTT,CASSQGVRSTGELFF
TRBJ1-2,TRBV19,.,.,TGTGCCAGTAGTATAGGTGGAAACTATGGCTACACCTTC,CASSIGGNYGYTF
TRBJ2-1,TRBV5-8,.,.,TGTGCCAGCAGCTTGGCTGTCTTTGGGGGCTATGAGCAGTTCTTC,CASSLAVFGGYEQFF
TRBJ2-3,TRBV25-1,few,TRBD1,TGTGCCAGCAGTGAATACAGCCAGGGGGCCCGCGGCGCAGATACGCAGTATTTT,CASSEYSQGARGADTQYF
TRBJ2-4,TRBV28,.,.,TGTGCCAGCAGGGGATTGGTGGGAGACCTAGCCAAAAACATTCAGTACTTC,CASRGLVGDLAKNIQYF
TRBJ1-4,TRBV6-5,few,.,TGTGCCAGCAGTTACAGGGGTGGTGAAAAACTGTTTTTT,CASSYRGGEKLFF
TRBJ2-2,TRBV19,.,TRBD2,TGTGCCAGTAGTTTCCCCCGTCTGAGCGGGGCCCGGGACGGGGAGCTGTTTTTT,CASSFPRLSGARDGELFF
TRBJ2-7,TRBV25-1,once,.,TGTGCCACCGACCAGGGCTTGTACGAGCAGTACTTC,CATDQGLYEQYF
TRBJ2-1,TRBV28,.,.,TGTGCCAGCAAGCAGGGGACCGCCAGCGTCTACAATGAGCAGTTCTTC,CASKQGTASVYNEQFF
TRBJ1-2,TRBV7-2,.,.,TGTGCCAGCAGCTTAGCGAGTCAGGGGTATGGCTACACCTTC,CASSLASQGYGYTF
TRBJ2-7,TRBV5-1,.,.,TGCGCCAGCAGCTTTGCACAGGGAGTGCAGTACTTC,CASSFAQGVQYF
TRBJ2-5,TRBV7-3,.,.,TGTGCCAGCAGCTTCGCGGGGCGTCAAGAGACCCAGTACTTC,CASSFAGRQETQYF
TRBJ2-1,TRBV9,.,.,TGTGCCAGCAGCCCGCACCCCCTCGGGGTCGCCTACAATGAGCAGTTCTTC,CASSPHPLGVAYNEQFF
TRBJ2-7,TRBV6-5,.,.,TGTGCCAGCAAGGGTCAATCCTACGAGCAGTACTTC,CASKGQSYEQYF
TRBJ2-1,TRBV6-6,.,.,TGTGCCAGCAGTTATAACGAGGGGGGCGGAGAGCAGTTCTTC,CASSYNEGGGEQFF
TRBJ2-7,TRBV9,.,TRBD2,TGTGCCAGCAGCGTAGGGACTAGCGGGAGCTACGAGCAGTACTTC,CASSVGTSGSYEQYF
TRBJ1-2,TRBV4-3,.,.,TGCGCCAGCAGCCAAGATTTCCTGGGGGCTATGAACTATGGCTACACCTTC,CASSQDFLGAMNYGYTF
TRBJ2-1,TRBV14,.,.,TGTGCCAGCAGCCAAAACATGGGTGAGCAGTTCTTC,CASSQNMGEQFF
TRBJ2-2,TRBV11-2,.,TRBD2,TGTGCCAGCAGCTTCACTTGGGTTAGCGGGAGACGCGGGGAGCTGTTTTTT,CASSFTWVSGRRGELFF
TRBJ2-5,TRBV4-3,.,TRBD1,TGCGCCAGCAGCCAAGACGGGACAGAGAAAGAGACCCAGTACTTC,CASSQDGTEKETQYF
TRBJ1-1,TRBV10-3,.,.,TGTGCCATCAGTGAGACAGAACTGAACACTGAAGCTTTCTTT,CAISETELNTEAFF
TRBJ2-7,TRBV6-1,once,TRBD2,TGTGCCAGCAGTGTAGGGGTAGCGGGAGCGCCCGGAAACGAGCAGTACTTC,CASSVGVAGAPGNEQYF
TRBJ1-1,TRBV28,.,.,TGTGCCAGCGAAGCAAAGGGGGAAACTGAAGCTTTCTTT,CASEAKGETEAFF
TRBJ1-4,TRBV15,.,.,TGTGCCACCAGCAGAGCGGAAGGGGATAGTGAAAAACTGTTTTTT,CATSRAEGDSEKLFF
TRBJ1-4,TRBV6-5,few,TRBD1,TGTGCCAGCAGCACCGACAGGGGCGGAAAACTGTTTTTT,CASSTDRGGKLFF
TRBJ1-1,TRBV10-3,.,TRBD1,TGTGCCATCAGCTCCAACAGACAGGGAAGCACTGAAGCTTTCTTT,CAISSNRQGSTEAFF
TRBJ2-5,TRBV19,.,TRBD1,TGTGCCAGTAGTCCCTACAGGGGTTTGATGGAGACCCAGTACTTC,CASSPYRGLMETQYF
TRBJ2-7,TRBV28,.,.,TGTGCCAGCAGTCTCCTCTCAGGCAGATACTACGAGCAGTACTTC,CASSLLSGRYYEQYF
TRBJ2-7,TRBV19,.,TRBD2,TGTGCCAGCCAAGGGACTAGCGGGTCCTACGAGCAGTACTTC,CASQGTSGSYEQYF
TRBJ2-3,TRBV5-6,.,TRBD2,TGTGCCAGCACCCTGTCCCTAGCGGGAGGGCGGGGCACAGATACGCAGTATTTT,CASTLSLAGGRGTDTQYF
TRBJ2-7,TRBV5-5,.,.,TGTGCCAGCACCCCCTGGGGGGATCGGGACGAGCAGTACTTC,CASTPWGDRDEQYF
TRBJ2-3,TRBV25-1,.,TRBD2,TGTGCCAGCAGTGTATTGGCTAGCGGGAGAGGGAGCACAGATACGCAGTATTTT,CASSVLASGRGSTDTQYF
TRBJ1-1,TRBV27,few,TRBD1,TGTGCCAGCAGTAAAAACACCGGGACAGGGACGGTGAACACTGAAGCTTTCTTT,CASSKNTGTGTVNTEAFF
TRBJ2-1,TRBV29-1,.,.,TGCAGCGTTGAATCGGGCGCGGGAAGGTCCTACAATGAGCAGTTCTTC,CSVESGAGRSYNEQFF
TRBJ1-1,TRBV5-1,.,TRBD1,TGCGCCAGCAGCAAGGGACAGGGGAGCACTGAAGCTTTCTTT,CASSKGQGSTEAFF